This TCR beta chain was captured by sequencing in a study of control samples from healthy donors and cancer patients. Some clones are missing from TCRdb's copy, which holds only in-frame ones; the method was immunoSEQ multiplex PCR. This repertoire shows under 200,000 clones, 91% found once; its top ten account for 1.5%. The CDR3 consists of 16 residues. The ends lost 4 bases at V and 0 bases at J; junction bases unmatched: 7. Per germline, CDR1 SGDLS and CDR2 YYNGEE. This TCR derives from a woman aged 30 to 39 in good health. The chain employs TRBV9 and TRBJ2-3, with 8 bases that match TRBD1. The sample was blood. The CDR3 DNA sequence: TGTGCCAGCAGCCCAAGGACAGGGACCAGCACAGATACGCAGTATTTT. Its translation: CASSPRTGTSTDTQYF.